This TCR beta chain was captured by sequencing in a study of T cell clusters in autoimmune cytopenias. Multiplex touch-down PCR amplified TRB using TRB-A and TRB-B pools in one tube. For each CDR3 protein, TCRdb gives one entry from its re-call of the multiplex PCR reads, without DNA. Recorded for this sample: about 4,200 distinct CDR3 sequences. TRB amplification used around 270 ng of peripheral blood genomic DNA. This sample also appeared in a second study, on T cell repertoires in aging, cancer and after chemotherapy. That report adds: The repertoire data cannot show anything about immunological memory following chemotherapy.

The TCR sequence derives from a human donor in good health. Sequencing used peripheral blood.

Here the CDR3 reads CASSATGFDVNEQFF. The V call is TRBV2, the J call TRBJ2-1; TCRdb designates TRBD1, a call that cannot be tested without DNA. Per the germline V gene, CDR1 is SNHLY and CDR2 is FYNNEI. The CDR3 extends over 15 amino acids.